Following are 20 T cell receptor beta chains from one sample sequenced in a study of control samples from healthy donors and cancer patients. TCRdb keeps only in-frame clones here, not all; method: immunoSEQ multiplex PCR. The sample has approximately 51,000 clones, about four fifths seen once; the top ten hold around a tenth. Source material: blood. Source of these receptors: a man in his 70s in good health.

The chain combines TRBV10-1 with TRBJ2-2; 9 bases are a match to TRBD2. This CDR3 is built from 17 residues. CDR1 is WNHNN, CDR2 SYGVQD, per germline (reference sequence). Trimming at V came to 5 bases and at J to 0 bases, leaving 7 bases not matched to a gene. CDR3 sequence (DNA): TGCGCCAGCAGTCTTAGCGGGGGCCTCGCGAACACCGGGGAGCTGTTTTTT. It yields the protein CASSLSGGLANTGELFF.

This chain joins TRBV28 and TRBJ2-5, with D possibly TRBD2 on 5 matching bases. Looked up from germline, CDR1 is MDHEN and CDR2 is SYDVKM. The V end lost 5 bases, the J end lost 5 bases, and 12 bases lay between the germline ends. The length of the CDR3 is 13 residues. The CDR3 sequence: CASSTGTLETQYF. The CDR3 nucleotides are TGTGCCAGCAGTACGGGAACCCTGGAGACCCAGTACTTC.

This clone was counted between two and nine times. This chain joins TRBV7-9 and TRBJ2-1; D is possibly TRBD1 or TRBD2 (5 bases each). The CDR3 runs to 14 residues. The V gene's germline CDR1 is SEHNR and CDR2 FQNEAQ (reference sequence). Trimming cost V 3 bases and J 3 bases, with 9 bases left between them. CDR3 residues: CASSFAGSYNEQFF. CDR3 nucleotide sequence: TGTGCCAGCAGCTTTGCAGGGAGCTACAATGAGCAGTTCTTC.

The chain couples TRBV28 to TRBJ2-5, with D perhaps TRBD1 or TRBD2 (6 bases each). This CDR3 spans 13 amino acids. The V end was cut by 5 bases, the J end by 4 bases, with 11 bases between. Germline V CDR1 and CDR2: MDHEN, SYDVKM. CDR3 sequence: CASSLRGLETQYF. CDR3 DNA sequence: TGTGCCAGCAGTCTTCGGGGGCTAGAGACCCAGTACTTC.

The gene calls are TRBV11-3 and TRBJ2-1, with D unresolved. Germline loops: CDR1 SGHNT, CDR2 YENEEA. The CDR3 is 12 amino acids. The ends were cut back, 0 bases at V and 5 bases at J, with 2 bases in the middle. The CDR3 DNA is TGTGCCAGCAGCTTAGATCACAATGAGCAGTTCTTC. The encoded protein is CASSLDHNEQFF.

This chain uses TRBV5-4 with TRBJ1-2; no reliable D call. V lost 0 bases and J lost 0, with 6 bases in between. Germline V lookup: CDR1 SGHNT, CDR2 YYREEE (reference sequence). CDR3 size: 14 residues. For the CDR3, the DNA is TGTGCCAGCAGCTTGGGGCCAGCTAACTATGGCTACACCTTC. As protein: CASSLGPANYGYTF. The full variable domain, completed using reference TRBV5-4 and TRBJ1-2, is ETGVTQSPTHLIKTRGQQVTLRCSSQSGHNTVSWYQQALGQGPQFIFQYYREEENGRGNFPPRFSGLQFPNYSSELNVNALELDDSALYLCASSLGPANYGYTFGSGTRLTVV.

This clone was found once. The chain has TRBV6-5 and TRBJ2-3; 7 nucleotides align to TRBD1. With 6 bases clipped from V and 2 bases from J, the junction kept 5 bases outside the gene matches. This CDR3 comprises 14 residues. From germline, CDR1 is MNHEY and CDR2 SVGAGI. The CDR3 region is CASRATGFTDTQYF. CDR3 in DNA: TGTGCCAGCAGGGCGACAGGGTTCACAGATACGCAGTATTTT.

A few counts support this clone. The chain combines TRBV5-1 with TRBJ2-3; 9 positions match TRBD2. The CDR3 spans 17 residues. Germline V lookup: CDR1 SGHRS, CDR2 YFSETQ. The V and J ends lost 0 bases and 1 base, in that order; junction bases with no gene match: 6. CDR3 protein: CASSLVKVAGGTDTQYF. CDR3 in DNA: TGCGCCAGCAGCTTGGTAAAGGTAGCGGGGGGCACAGATACGCAGTATTTT.

The chain combines TRBV12-5 with TRBJ1-5, with TRBD1 matching over 7 bases. This CDR3 is 17 amino acids long. Germline V CDR1 and CDR2: LGHNT, FRNRAP. The ends lost 1 base at V and 7 bases at J; junction bases unmatched: 13. The CDR3 DNA sequence: TGTGCTAGTGGTTTGGACTCTATAGGGGGCCCGTACCAGCCCCAGCATTTT. Protein product: CASGLDSIGGPYQPQHF.

This chain connects TRBV7-8 to TRBJ2-7; D is perhaps TRBD1 (5 bases). CDR3 length: 18 amino acids. Germline values: CDR1 SGHVS, CDR2 FQNEAQ. The germline V and J ends were trimmed by 4 bases and 0 bases, with 22 bases remaining between them. The CDR3 nucleotides read TGTGCCAGCAGCTCCGAACGTTATCAGGGTCCGAGCTCCTACGAGCAGTACTTC. It encodes CASSSERYQGPSSYEQYF.

The V call is TRBV5-1, the J call TRBJ1-2; D possibly corresponds to TRBD1 (5 bases). Germline CDR1 is SGHRS and CDR2 is YFSETQ. V gave up 0 bases and J gave up 4 bases, with 10 bases separating them. The CDR3 consists of 14 residues. The CDR3 protein is CASSLVLGTYGYTF. In DNA form, the CDR3 reads TGCGCCAGCAGCTTGGTCCTCGGGACCTATGGCTACACCTTC.

The chain is built from TRBV24-1 and TRBJ2-5, with 7 bases fitting TRBD2. Germline V CDR1 and CDR2: KGHDR, SFDVKD. The CDR3 extends over 16 amino acids. The V and J ends lost 3 bases and 2 bases, in that order; junction bases with no gene match: 8. The CDR3 loop is CATSDASGNLQETQYF. CDR3 nucleotides: TGTGCCACCAGTGATGCGAGCGGGAACCTACAAGAGACCCAGTACTTC.

Of note for this clone: Other DNA variants within this sample encode the same CDR3. The chain recombines TRBV7-2 with TRBJ2-5; D gene unclear. Trimming took 1 base from V and 2 from J, leaving 8 bases between them. The germline V gene has CDR1 SGHTA and CDR2 FQGNSA. There are 14 residues in the CDR3. Here the CDR3 DNA reads TGTGCCAGCAGCTTAGTGGCGGCTCAAGAGACCCAGTACTTC. It translates to CASSLVAAQETQYF.

The chain has TRBV5-6 and TRBJ2-5; D gene ambiguous. Germline lookup yields CDR1 SGHDT and CDR2 YYEEEE. V lost 0 bases, J lost 5 bases, and 8 bases lay in between. The length of the CDR3 is 13 residues. This CDR3 reads CASSLGSQETQYF. The CDR3 region has the DNA TGTGCCAGCAGCTTGGGAAGTCAGGAGACCCAGTACTTC.

This clone has just one count. The gene calls are TRBV28 and TRBJ1-6, with unresolved D. Trimming shortened V by 3 bases and J by 7 bases, and 4 bases separated the two germline ends. This CDR3 contains 12 residues. Germline CDR1 reads MDHEN; CDR2 reads SYDVKM. In DNA, the CDR3 is TGTGCCAGCAGTTTTCTCAATTCACCCCTCCACTTT. Translation gives CASSFLNSPLHF.

The rearrangement uses TRBV5-1 and TRBJ2-1, with TRBD1 matching 7 bases. V was pared by 5 bases and J by 8 bases, with 10 bases of the junction left unmatched. This CDR3 comprises 14 residues. Germline CDR1 SGHRS, CDR2 YFSETQ. The CDR3 nucleotides are TGCGCCAGCAGTTATCGGACAGGCATGGATGAGCAGTTCTTC. It yields the protein CASSYRTGMDEQFF.

This chain joins TRBV14 and TRBJ2-5; D is ambiguous. Germline lookup yields CDR1 SGHDN and CDR2 FVKESK. The CDR3 has 14 residues. V was cut by 1 base and J by 2 bases, with 8 bases left in between. The CDR3 reads CASSQGRGQETQYF. As DNA, the CDR3 is TGTGCCAGCAGCCAAGGTCGCGGACAAGAGACCCAGTACTTC.

This rearrangement joins TRBV2 to TRBJ2-5; D gene uncertain. Per the germline V gene, CDR1 is SNHLY and CDR2 is FYNNEI. Trimming pared 4 bases from V and 0 bases from J, leaving 6 bases between. The CDR3 is made up of 13 amino acids. CDR3 sequence: CASSVEYQETQYF. CDR3 in DNA: TGTGCCAGCAGTGTTGAGTACCAAGAGACCCAGTACTTC.

The chain joins TRBV4-1 to TRBJ1-2; D is perhaps TRBD1 (6 bases). In germline, CDR1 is MGHRA, CDR2 YSYEKL. This CDR3 is 13 amino acids long. The V end lost 3 bases, the J end lost 8 bases, and 13 bases lay between the germline ends. CDR3 in DNA: TGCGCCAGCAGCCATCAAGGACAGCGCGGCTACACCTTC. It encodes CASSHQGQRGYTF.

V and J are TRBV30 and TRBJ1-4, with 9 bases lining up with TRBD1. This CDR3 is built from 14 residues. V lost 6 bases to trimming and J lost 7 bases; unmatched junction nucleotides: 9. CDR1 GTSNPN and CDR2 SVGIG come from the germline V gene (reference sequence). The CDR3 loop is CACYDRGAVEKLFF. The CDR3 nucleotides are TGTGCCTGTTATGACAGGGGGGCGGTTGAAAAACTGTTTTTT.